The TCR beta chain described here comes from a study of blood T cell repertoires in COVID-19. V lost 2 bases and J lost 5, with 13 bases in between. Germline values: CDR1 MGHRA, CDR2 YSYEKL. This CDR3 spans 15 amino acids. Original processing notes: Researchers report that nucleated cell counts were estimated from reference gene primer amplification. Clones were sequenced by immunoSEQ multiplex PCR, and TCRdb holds only the in-frame ones, with some missing. V and J calls plus clone size are reproduced from that table; the DNA served to infer D and trimming. The table records 300,000 or so clones, around 83% of them present only once.

This TCR was recovered from a woman between 45 and 65 years old with acute or convalescent COVID-19. The chain is built from TRBV4-1 and TRBJ1-5, with D maybe TRBD1 (5 bases). The sequencing input was peripheral blood. CDR3 bases: TGCGCCAGCAGCCAACCATGGGGGGTAGATCAGCCCCAGCATTTT. Amino acid sequence: CASSQPWGVDQPQHF.